The 21 T cell receptor beta chains below all came from one sample that was sequenced in a study of blood T cell repertoires in COVID-19 (dated by TCRdb to 2020 to 2021). The library was obtained by the immunoSEQ multiplex PCR assay. TCRdb mirrors the immuneACCESS table, restricted to in-frame sequences. Some clones are absent from its copies; in checked studies, under half trace to an unresolved V gene, and the reason for the others is unknown. Here the sample has around 25,000 clones; about nine tenths occur a single time. The ten top clones hold more than 7.5% of the sample. Sequencing was carried out using peripheral blood. These receptors were collected from an older man with acute or convalescent COVID-19.

This clone was picked up a small number of times. The CDR3 reads CATRQDHEQFF. The CDR3 coding sequence is TGTGCCACCCGACAGGACCATGAGCAGTTCTTC. V gene TRBV10-3 combines with J gene TRBJ2-1, with D maybe TRBD1 (6 bases). The CDR3 consists of 11 residues. The V and J ends lost 10 bases and 8 bases respectively, with 12 bases between them. Germline CDR1 reads ENHRY; CDR2 reads SYGVKD.

The chain links TRBV27 to TRBJ1-6; 7 nucleotides match TRBD1. Germline V gene data show CDR1 as MNHEY and CDR2 as SMNVEV (reference sequence). V lost 6 bases to trimming and J lost 8 bases; unmatched junction nucleotides: 10. The CDR3 consists of 15 residues. CDR3 bases: TGTGCCAGCAGCCGGGACAGCTTTGGCGATTCACCCCTCCACTTT. This codes for CASSRDSFGDSPLHF.

The chain joins TRBV6-2 or TRBV6-3 to TRBJ1-5; the match to TRBD1 covers 7 bases. Per germline, CDR1 MNHEY and CDR2 SVGEGT. V was pared by 2 bases and J by 0 bases, with 10 bases of the junction left unmatched. The CDR3 is 18 amino acids. The CDR3 spells CASSYNRGLATSNQPQHF. Here the CDR3 DNA reads TGTGCCAGCAGTTACAACAGGGGTCTTGCCACTAGCAATCAGCCCCAGCATTTT.

The sample holds one count of this clone. The chain links TRBV28 to TRBJ2-3; 11 bases agree with TRBD2. The V segment lost 6 bases and the J segment 1 base; nucleotides outside the gene matches: 3. CDR3 length equals 15 residues. The V gene's germline CDR1 is MDHEN and CDR2 SYDVKM. CDR3 nucleotides: TGTGCCAGCAGCAAGGGACTAGCGGGCACAGATACGCAGTATTTT. Translated, it gives CASSKGLAGTDTQYF.

The chain links TRBV12-3 or TRBV12-4 to TRBJ2-7, with TRBD2 matching 9 bases. J was trimmed by 3 bases and V by 10 bases; bases with no gene match: 7. This CDR3 contains 13 residues. This chain's CDR3 is CATSLAGNYEQYF. The CDR3 DNA follows: TGTGCCACCTCACTAGCGGGTAACTACGAGCAGTACTTC.

For this clone: The germline gene is not matched at one end of the junction; a read error may be the cause. The chain joins TRBV6-2 or TRBV6-3 to TRBJ1-5; the D gene is possibly TRBD1 (6 bases). The CDR3 runs to 14 residues. The germline V gene has CDR1 MNHEY and CDR2 SVGEGT. The CDR3 sequence is CASSLGGSIQPQHF. The CDR3 nucleotides read TGTGCCAGCAGTCTTGGGGGCAGCATTCAGCCCCAGCATTTT.

The chain has TRBV7-9 and TRBJ2-5; D possibly corresponds to TRBD2 (5 bases). This CDR3 region has 14 residues. V lost 5 bases to trimming and J lost 3 bases, with 13 bases between them. Germline-derived CDR1 and CDR2 are SEHNR and FQNEAQ (reference sequence). CDR3: CASSEGTEEETQYF. The CDR3 bases are TGTGCCAGCAGCGAGGGTACAGAGGAAGAGACCCAGTACTTC.

The chain is built from TRBV28 and TRBJ1-1; 7 positions agree with TRBD1. CDR1 and CDR2 from the germline V gene are MDHEN and SYDVKM. Losses at the gene ends were 5 bases for V and 5 bases for J; bases not matched to a gene: 11. The CDR3 covers 15 residues. This CDR3 is CASSTRGGGETEAFF. The DNA for the CDR3 is TGTGCCAGCAGTACCCGAGGGGGCGGAGAGACTGAAGCTTTCTTT.

The chain links TRBV5-1 to TRBJ1-1, with 9 bases aligning to TRBD1. The CDR3 loop spans 18 amino acids. The trim removed 1 base at V and 1 base at J, leaving 11 bases unmatched. CDR1 and CDR2 from the germline V gene are SGHRS and YFSETQ. CDR3 residues: CASSLLATGGGSNTEAFF. The DNA of the CDR3 is TGCGCCAGCAGCTTGCTGGCAACAGGGGGCGGATCGAACACTGAAGCTTTCTTT. The full variable domain, rest sourced from reference TRBV5-1 and TRBJ1-1, is KAGVTQTPRYLIKTRGQQVTLSCSPISGHRSVSWYQQTPGQGLQFLFEYFSETQRNKGNFPGRFSGRQFSNSRSEMNVSTLELGDSALYLCASSLLATGGGSNTEAFFGQGTRLTVV.

This clone was counted between two and nine times. The chain uses TRBV11-2 and TRBJ1-6; 10 bases match TRBD1. The germline CDR1 and CDR2 sequences are SGHAT and FQNNGV. J was trimmed by 9 bases and V by 2 bases; bases with no gene match: 7. This CDR3 contains 16 residues. CDR3 residues: CASSLSGQGDGSPLHF. The CDR3 nucleotides are TGTGCCAGCAGCTTATCTGGACAGGGGGACGGTTCACCCCTCCACTTT.

This clone has a single count. The gene calls are TRBV12-5 and TRBJ2-7; maybe TRBD1 (5 bases). There are 15 residues in the CDR3. Per the germline V gene, CDR1 is LGHNT and CDR2 is FRNRAP. Trimming shortened V by 3 bases and J by 0 bases, and 12 bases separated the two germline ends. The CDR3 sequence is CASGFGARSSYEQYF. DNA for the CDR3: TGTGCTAGTGGTTTTGGGGCACGGAGCTCCTACGAGCAGTACTTC. Supplemented by reference TRBV12-5 and TRBJ2-7, the full variable domain reads DARVTQTPRHKVTEMGQEVTMRCQPILGHNTVFWYRQTMMQGLELLAYFRNRAPLDDSGMPKDRFSAEMPDATLATLKIQPSEPRDSAVYFCASGFGARSSYEQYFGPGTRLTVT.

This chain links TRBV28 with TRBJ1-1; unclear D gene. V lost 3 bases, J lost 4 bases, and 12 bases lay in between. The CDR3 has 14 residues. Germline loops: CDR1 MDHEN, CDR2 SYDVKM. The CDR3 region has the DNA TGTGCCAGCAGTTTCTACGGGAGCGGCACTGAAGCTTTCTTT. Translating gives CASSFYGSGTEAFF. Full variable domain (missing parts from reference TRBV28 and TRBJ1-1): DVKVTQSSRYLVKRTGEKVFLECVQDMDHENMFWYRQDPGLGLRLIYFSYDVKMKEKGDIPEGYSVSREKKERFSLILESASTNQTSMYLCASSFYGSGTEAFFGQGTRLTVV.

The chain joins TRBV30 to TRBJ2-5, with 11 bases aligning to TRBD2. The CDR3 extends over 14 amino acids. After removal of 2 bases from V and 2 bases from J, the junction contained 1 base not matched to a gene. Germline V gives CDR1 GTSNPN, CDR2 SVGIG (reference sequence). CDR3 nucleotide sequence: TGTGCCTGGAGTCTAGCGGGGGGACAAGAGACCCAGTACTTC. Protein sequence: CAWSLAGGQETQYF.

The V and J genes are TRBV4-2 and TRBJ2-7; 8 bases are shared with TRBD2. The CDR3 sequence is 15 residues long. Germline V gene sequence: CDR1 LGHNA, CDR2 YNFKEQ. The V and J ends lost 6 bases and 4 bases, in that order; junction bases with no gene match: 11. For the CDR3, the DNA is TGTGCCAGCAGAGAGGCGGGGGGCCTGACATACGAGCAGTACTTC. Residues: CASREAGGLTYEQYF.

The chain combines TRBV30 with TRBJ2-4; D gene ambiguous. The V gene's germline CDR1 is GTSNPN and CDR2 SVGIG (reference sequence). V lost 0 bases and J 5 bases, leaving 5 bases between the germline ends. This CDR3 is built from 12 residues. CDR3 nucleotide sequence: TGTGCCTGGAGTGTACTGGAAAACATTCAGTACTTC. Protein product: CAWSVLENIQYF.

V is TRBV7-3 and J is TRBJ2-3, with 7 bases lining up with TRBD1. The CDR3 covers 14 residues. Per the germline V gene, CDR1 is SGHTA and CDR2 is FQGTGA. V was clipped by 5 bases and J by 0 bases; unmatched bases: 2. CDR3 sequence (DNA): TGTGCCAGCAGCCTACAGGGGAGCACAGATACGCAGTATTTT. Its translation is CASSLQGSTDTQYF.

This clone was detected only once. This chain links TRBV6-5 with TRBJ1-1; D perhaps matches TRBD1 (5 bases). The germline gives CDR1 MNHEY, CDR2 SVGAGI. V dropped 2 bases and J dropped 5 bases, with 9 bases sitting between them. CDR3 length: 13 amino acids. The CDR3 here is CASSYGAVTEAFF. The CDR3 DNA follows: TGTGCCAGCAGTTACGGGGCAGTAACTGAAGCTTTCTTT.

This clone has only one observation. The gene calls are TRBV15 and TRBJ2-7; weak D call: TRBD2 (5 bases). Germline CDR1 is LNHNV and CDR2 is YYDKDF (reference sequence). This CDR3 region has 16 residues. The V end was cut by 5 bases, the J end by 0 bases, with 17 bases between. The CDR3 DNA is TGTGCCACCAGCGGAAACTATACTAGGGACTCCTACGAGCAGTACTTC. It yields the protein CATSGNYTRDSYEQYF.

V usage is TRBV5-1 and J usage is TRBJ2-5; TRBD2 matches 8 bases. The CDR3 length is 15 residues. Per germline, CDR1 SGHRS and CDR2 YFSETQ. V trimming: 0 bases; J trimming: 1 base; junction bases outside the gene matches: 2. The CDR3 coding sequence is TGCGCCAGCAGCTTGGCGGCGGGAGGCCAAGAGACCCAGTACTTC. This codes for CASSLAAGGQETQYF.

V gene TRBV5-1 combines with J gene TRBJ2-5, with TRBD2 matching over 12 bases. V dropped 4 bases and J dropped 5; count of bases not matched to a gene: 9. Germline-derived CDR1 and CDR2 are SGHRS and YFSETQ. The CDR3 consists of 16 residues. CDR3 sequence: CASSASGGAILETQYF. The CDR3 DNA follows: TGCGCCAGCAGCGCTAGCGGGGGGGCCATATTGGAGACCCAGTACTTC.

In DNA form, the CDR3 reads TGTGCCAGCAGCCCCGGGACAGGGGGTTGGACGATCTCCCCCTACGAGCAGTACTTC. The encoded protein is CASSPGTGGWTISPYEQYF. The V and J genes are TRBV5-4 and TRBJ2-7; 11 nucleotides align to TRBD1. The J segment lost 2 bases and the V segment lost 4 bases, leaving 17 bases of the junction unmatched. Germline lookup yields CDR1 SGHNT and CDR2 YYREEE (reference sequence). The CDR3 length is 19 residues.